This is a list of T cell receptor beta chains from one sample in a study of technical replicates of blood from four donors. Profiled with immunoSEQ multiplex PCR; TCRdb holds only in-frame clones, not every one. The profile covers 60,000 to 90,000 clones, with around nine tenths appearing a single time and approximately 0.37% taken by the ten largest. The sequenced sample consisted of T cells isolated from PBMCs. All receptors derive from a human donor in good health. Each CDR3 is given with its conserved first and last residue. A D gene is named only where the DNA matches it firmly. Clone sizes are given selectively: once, few, many, or a class where the clone is expanded.

>-|TRBV30|TRBJ2-3|-
CAWSVPRLGSRDTQYF
TGTGCCTGGAGTGTTCCCCGACTAGGATCACGGGATACGCAGTATTTT
>-|TRBV14|TRBJ1-2|-
CASSQGAGSSYGYTF
TGTGCCAGCAGCCAAGGGGCGGGGAGTTCCTATGGCTACACCTTC
>-|TRBV5-4|TRBJ1-4|-
CASSSQGAEANEKLFF
TGTGCCAGCAGCTCCCAAGGGGCCGAAGCTAATGAAAAACTGTTTTTT
>-|TRBV7-9|TRBJ2-2|-
CASHLSQNTGELFF
TGTGCCAGCCATCTAAGCCAGAACACCGGGGAGCTGTTTTTT
>-|TRBV28|TRBJ1-3|TRBD1
CASSVQGAGNTIYF
TGTGCCAGCAGTGTACAGGGGGCCGGAAACACCATATATTTT
>-|TRBV27|TRBJ1-1|-
CASSWTPSGTEAFF
TGTGCCAGCAGTTGGACACCTTCGGGCACTGAAGCTTTCTTT
>-|TRBV4-2|TRBJ2-2|-
CASSHRGGSNTGELFF
TGTGCCAGCAGCCATCGAGGGGGTTCGAACACCGGGGAGCTGTTTTTT
>-|TRBV7-8|TRBJ1-5|-
CASSLSGVSGNQPQHF
TGTGCCAGCAGCTTATCTGGGGTTAGCGGCAATCAGCCCCAGCATTTT
>-|TRBV5-1|TRBJ2-2|-
CASSLVPESGTGELFF
TGCGCCAGCAGCTTGGTCCCGGAGTCGGGCACCGGGGAGCTGTTTTTT
>few|TRBV28|TRBJ1-1|TRBD1
CASSLSQTGGNTEAFF
TGTGCCAGCAGTTTATCCCAGACAGGGGGGAACACTGAAGCTTTCTTT
>once|TRBV2|TRBJ2-1|TRBD2
CASLSGIPHNEQFF
TGTGCCAGTCTAAGCGGGATCCCCCACAATGAGCAGTTCTTC
>-|TRBV14|TRBJ2-7|TRBD2
CASSQDSPFTSGDTFYEQYF
TGTGCCAGCAGCCAAGATAGCCCGTTTACTAGCGGGGATACATTCTACGAGCAGTACTTC
>-|TRBV30|TRBJ2-3|-
CAWDYYTDPTQYF
TGTGCCTGGGACTACTACACCGATCCTACGCAGTATTTT
>-|TRBV6-1|TRBJ2-3|TRBD2
CASRRLAGDKDTQYF
TGTGCCAGCCGTAGACTAGCGGGAGATAAGGATACGCAGTATTTT
>-|TRBV28|TRBJ2-7|TRBD2
CASSLRSGSIDEQYF
TGTGCCAGCAGTTTACGAAGCGGGAGTATCGACGAGCAGTACTTC
>once|TRBV28|TRBJ2-7|-
CASSLPTYEQLSEADEQYF
TGTGCCAGCAGTCTTCCGACCTACGAGCAACTCAGTGAGGCCGACGAGCAGTACTTC
>-|TRBV27|TRBJ2-7|-
CASSYRDSYEQYF
TGTGCCAGCAGTTACAGGGATTCCTACGAGCAGTACTTC
>-|TRBV4-1|TRBJ1-5|-
CASSQEVYSNQPQHF
TGCGCCAGCAGCCAAGAAGTCTATAGCAATCAGCCCCAGCATTTT
>-|TRBV5-4|TRBJ2-7|-
CASGNSYEQYF
TGTGCCAGCGGCAACTCCTACGAGCAGTACTTC
>-|TRBV6-1|TRBJ2-7|TRBD1
CASSGTESYEQYF
TGTGCCAGCTCCGGGACAGAGTCTTACGAGCAGTACTTC
>-|TRBV7-6|TRBJ2-1|-
CASSRGAAATYNEQFF
TGTGCCAGCAGCCGGGGAGCGGCGGCGACCTACAATGAGCAGTTCTTC
>once|TRBV23-1|TRBJ2-7|-
CASSISKAGEQYF
TGCGCCAGCAGCATTTCCAAGGCGGGCGAGCAGTACTTC
>once|TRBV4-3|TRBJ1-1|-
CASSLQWNTEAFF
TGCGCCAGCAGCCTACAGTGGAACACTGAAGCTTTCTTT
>-|TRBV10-3|TRBJ2-7|TRBD2
CAISEFGLAGVYEQYF
TGTGCCATCAGTGAGTTTGGCCTAGCGGGAGTGTACGAGCAGTACTTC
>-|TRBV9|TRBJ2-6|-
CASSSGGNSYHSGANVLTF
TGTGCCAGCAGCTCCGGAGGAAATTCGTACCACTCTGGGGCCAACGTCCTGACTTTC
>-|TRBV12-2|TRBJ2-3|-
CASRLALTENTDTQYF
TGTGCAAGTCGCTTAGCCCTCACAGAAAACACAGATACGCAGTATTTT
>-|TRBV19|TRBJ2-2|TRBD1
CASSMAGTGATGELFF
TGTGCCAGTAGTATGGCCGGGACAGGGGCCACCGGGGAGCTGTTTTTT
>-|TRBV21-1|TRBJ1-1|-
CASSTSFNRQGLNTEAFF
TGTGCCAGCAGCACCAGCTTTAACCGACAGGGTCTGAACACTGAAGCTTTCTTT
>-|TRBV6-5|TRBJ1-1|-
CASSWIAGKNTEAFF
TGTGCCAGCAGTTGGATAGCCGGGAAGAACACTGAAGCTTTCTTT
>-|TRBV2|TRBJ1-5|-
CASIGGNNQPQHF
TGTGCCAGCATAGGGGGTAACAATCAGCCCCAGCATTTT
>once|TRBV11-3|TRBJ2-3|-
CASSLGLALSTDTQYF
TGTGCCAGCAGCTTAGGGCTAGCACTTAGCACAGATACGCAGTATTTT
>few|TRBV6-5|TRBJ1-3|-
CASSYEGPSGNTIYF
TGTGCCAGCAGTTACGAGGGTCCCTCTGGAAACACCATATATTTT
>-|TRBV27|TRBJ2-7|-
CASSLKDLGPYEQYF
TGTGCCAGCAGTTTAAAGGATTTGGGGCCCTACGAGCAGTACTTC
>-|TRBV7-2|TRBJ2-2|TRBD2
CASSLVGLAGSTGELFF
TGTGCCAGCAGCTTAGTAGGACTAGCGGGCAGCACCGGGGAGCTGTTTTTT
>-|TRBV25-1|TRBJ1-5|TRBD1
CASSGATGSNQPQHF
TGTGCCAGCAGTGGGGCGACAGGGAGCAATCAGCCCCAGCATTTT
>-|TRBV28|TRBJ1-2|-
CASRGNGYTF
TGTGCCAGCAGGGGCAACGGCTACACCTTC
>once|TRBV7-2|TRBJ1-2|-
CASSLEPTGTSGYTF
TGTGCCAGCAGCTTAGAACCCACAGGGACTAGCGGCTACACCTTC
>-|TRBV19|TRBJ1-1|TRBD1
CASSLQGATEAFF
TGTGCCAGTAGTTTACAGGGGGCTACTGAAGCTTTCTTT
>-|TRBV19|TRBJ1-5|TRBD1
CASRGQRSNQPQHF
TGTGCCAGTAGGGGACAGAGAAGCAATCAGCCCCAGCATTTT
>-|TRBV5-4|TRBJ2-3|TRBD2
CASSLASGSTTDTQYF
TGTGCCAGCAGCTTGGCCAGCGGGAGCACGACAGATACGCAGTATTTT
>-|TRBV4-3|TRBJ2-7|-
CASSRVQAGPYEQYF
TGCGCCAGCAGCCGCGTTCAGGCGGGACCCTACGAGCAGTACTTC
>-|TRBV18|TRBJ2-2|TRBD2
CASSPPSGTNTGELFF
TGTGCCAGCTCACCACCTAGCGGGACAAACACCGGGGAGCTGTTTTTT
>-|TRBV14|TRBJ2-5|TRBD2
CASSRTSGMVETQYF
TGTGCCAGCAGCCGGACTAGCGGGATGGTAGAGACCCAGTACTTC
>-|TRBV7-9|TRBJ2-5|TRBD2
CASSSGTSSKTQYF
TGTGCCAGCAGCTCCGGGACTAGCTCGAAGACCCAGTACTTC